This paragraph covers one T cell receptor beta chain sequence. The germline V gene has CDR1 SGHKS and CDR2 YYEKEE (reference sequence). The CDR3 has 16 amino acids. The V and J ends lost 1 base and 6 bases respectively, with 17 bases between them. Produced via immunoSEQ multiplex PCR; TCRdb's table is partial and in-frame only. The top ten clones hold 1% of a sample with around 300,000 clones, around 86% of them seen once. This sample was included in a study of blood T cell repertoires in COVID-19. Whole-study context: The origin of the acute and convalescent COVID-19 samples was the United States, Italy and Spain.

This TCR came from a man over 45 with active or convalescent COVID-19. Sequencing input: peripheral blood. The rearrangement links TRBV5-5 to TRBJ1-5; TRBD1 might be the D (5 bases). CDR3 sequence: CASSLFGTLGAQPQHF. The CDR3, as DNA: TGTGCCAGCAGCTTGTTTGGGACTCTAGGGGCTCAGCCCCAGCATTTT.